This T cell receptor (beta chain) emerged from a study of memory B cells and T cells in multiple sclerosis. Study results and caveats: Compartments had unequal clone-set sizes, affecting shared clonotype counts.

Only in-frame clones appear in the TCRdb table, and some are missing; sequencing was by immunoSEQ multiplex PCR. This sample has around 30,000 clones, with about 84% found just once. Stimulus-free culture yielded autoproliferating CFSE-dim and non-proliferating CFSE-high T cells, each sequenced separately. Replicate wells were pooled after approximately 7 days of stimulus-free culture of more than 45 million CFSE-labeled PBMCs. The PBMCs received 0.4 to 0.65 uM CFSE and serum-free culture with no added stimuli. A word on this clone: Antigen specificity is unknown.

The source is a human donor with multiple sclerosis. The source material was PBMCs from blood kept in culture.

The CDR3 loop is CASKEAHNEQFF. The CDR3 nucleotides are TGTGCCAGTAAAGAAGCGCACAATGAGCAGTTCTTC. V gene TRBV19 combines with J gene TRBJ2-1; D ambiguous. Germline CDR1 is LNHDA and CDR2 is SQIVND (reference sequence). Trimming left V 7 bases short and J 5 bases short, with 9 bases between. CDR3 length equals 12 residues.